Below are 27 T cell receptor beta chains sequenced from a single sample in a study of T cell changes during pregnancy in multiple sclerosis. Measured with immunoSEQ multiplex PCR; TCRdb has only the in-frame clones, and not every one. The sample lists 77,000 or so clones, around 93% occurring once. Sequencing was performed on peripheral blood, taken in the second trimester of pregnancy. Receptors were obtained from a female donor in good health, enrolled as a control in a pregnancy study.

The chain recombines TRBV19 with TRBJ2-7, with a weak D call TRBD1 (6 bases). Germline V gene sequence: CDR1 LNHDA, CDR2 SQIVND (reference sequence). This CDR3 has 16 residues. V dropped 4 bases and J dropped 0 bases, with 16 bases sitting between them. Written as DNA, the CDR3 is TGTGCCAGTAGTACGAGGCCAGGGGACGACTCCTACGAGCAGTACTTC. This encodes CASSTRPGDDSYEQYF.

This chain joins TRBV7-2 and TRBJ1-1, with 11 bases aligning to TRBD1. V was clipped by 3 bases and J by 4 bases; unmatched bases: 7. The CDR3 is 16 residues long. From germline, CDR1 is SGHTA and CDR2 FQGNSA. The CDR3 protein is CASSFKGTGGATEAFF. The CDR3 nucleotides read TGTGCCAGCAGCTTTAAAGGGACAGGGGGGGCCACTGAAGCTTTCTTT.

This chain uses TRBV5-1 with TRBJ1-2; D remains ambiguous. The CDR3 runs to 15 residues. The germline V gene encodes CDR1 SGHRS and CDR2 YFSETQ. The ends were cut back, 5 bases at V and 0 bases at J, with 14 bases in the middle. CDR3 residues: CASSPYGLANYGYTF. The CDR3 DNA is TGCGCCAGCAGTCCCTACGGACTCGCTAACTATGGCTACACCTTC.

This clone was detected only once. This chain connects TRBV5-5 to TRBJ1-2, with 8 bases lining up with TRBD1. Germline V gene data show CDR1 as SGHKS and CDR2 as YYEKEE (reference sequence). Trimming took 2 bases from V and 0 from J; bases not matched to a gene: 3. The CDR3 loop spans 15 amino acids. DNA for the CDR3: TGTGCCAGCAGCTTCGGACAGGGCCCTAACTATGGCTACACCTTC. Residues: CASSFGQGPNYGYTF.

This rearrangement joins TRBV11-3 to TRBJ1-2; 7 bases line up with TRBD1. With 5 bases clipped from V and 8 bases from J, the junction kept 8 bases outside the gene matches. Germline V gene lookup returns CDR1 SGHNT and CDR2 YENEEA. The length of the CDR3 is 13 residues. The CDR3 protein is CASSPTGLRGYTF. In nucleotides, the CDR3 is TGTGCCAGCAGCCCGACAGGGCTGAGAGGCTACACCTTC.

This clone was picked up one time. The junction departs from the called germline gene at one end, perhaps through a read error. V usage is TRBV5-6 and J usage is TRBJ1-2, with 7 bases aligning to TRBD1. The CDR3 is 13 amino acids. CDR1 is SGHDT, CDR2 YYEEEE, per germline. CDR3 region: CASSLDRSYGYTF. The CDR3 nucleotides read TGTGCCAGCAGTTTGGACAGGAGCTATGGCTACACCTTC.

The chain links TRBV7-3 to TRBJ1-1; 7 bases fit TRBD1. V shed 5 bases and J 4 bases; nucleotides not matched to a gene: 7. Germline CDR1 is SGHTA and CDR2 is FQGTGA. This CDR3 is built from 14 residues. CDR3 loop: CASSPDRAGTEAFF. In nucleotides, the CDR3 is TGTGCCAGCAGCCCCGACAGGGCGGGCACTGAAGCTTTCTTT. Based on the CDR3 plus reference TRBV7-3 and TRBJ1-1, the full variable domain is GAGVSQTPSNKVTEKGKYVELRCDPISGHTALYWYRQSLGQGPEFLIYFQGTGAADDSGLPNDRFFAVRPEGSVSTLKIQRTERGDSAVYLCASSPDRAGTEAFFGQGTRLTVV.

This chain joins TRBV19 and TRBJ1-2; D might be TRBD1 (6 bases). Germline V lookup: CDR1 LNHDA, CDR2 SQIVND (reference sequence). The CDR3 is 12 residues long. The ends were cut back, 4 bases at V and 6 bases at J, with 9 bases in the middle. The CDR3 here is CASSSRTDGYTF. CDR3 bases: TGTGCCAGTAGTAGTCGGACAGATGGCTACACCTTC.

CDR3 DNA: TGTGCCAGCAGCTACCGTAGCGGGGGGGCCTATGAGCAGTTCTTC. Translating it yields CASSYRSGGAYEQFF. The chain is built from TRBV7-2 and TRBJ2-1; 11 nucleotides line up with TRBD2. The V segment lost 4 bases and the J segment 8 bases; nucleotides outside the gene matches: 7. CDR3 length: 15 residues. The germline CDR1 and CDR2 sequences are SGHTA and FQGNSA.

The chain employs TRBV5-5 and TRBJ1-1, with TRBD1 identical over 8 bases. Trimming removed 0 bases from V and 0 bases from J; junction bases left unmatched: 4. The germline CDR1 and CDR2 sequences are SGHKS and YYEKEE (reference sequence). This CDR3 has 16 residues. The CDR3 region is CASSLGDRTLNTEAFF. The CDR3 nucleotides are TGTGCCAGCAGCTTGGGGGACAGGACCTTGAACACTGAAGCTTTCTTT.

This clone has a single count. V usage is TRBV29-1 and J usage is TRBJ2-3, with D maybe TRBD1 (5 bases). Germline loops: CDR1 SQVTM, CDR2 ANQGSEA. CDR3 length: 14 amino acids. CDR3 nucleotides: TGCACCTCTTGGTGGGGCAACGCAGTAGATACGCAGTATTTT. Its translation is CTSWWGNAVDTQYF.

V gene TRBV5-6 combines with J gene TRBJ2-7, with D tentatively TRBD1 (6 bases). Germline loops: CDR1 SGHDT, CDR2 YYEEEE. The CDR3 is 13 residues long. Trimming stripped 6 bases from V and 3 bases from J, with 13 bases between. The CDR3 sequence: CASTIQDSYEQYF. CDR3 nucleotide sequence: TGTGCCAGCACCATTCAGGACAGCTACGAGCAGTACTTC.

V is TRBV6-6 and J is TRBJ1-2, with 7 nucleotides matching TRBD1. The CDR3 is made up of 13 amino acids. V trimming: 4 bases; J trimming: 7 bases; junction bases outside the gene matches: 6. CDR1 and CDR2 from the germline V gene are MNHNY and SVGAGI (reference sequence). The CDR3 loop is CASSSTGQAGYTF. The CDR3 region has the DNA TGTGCCAGCAGTTCCACCGGACAGGCTGGCTACACCTTC.

V and J are TRBV2 and TRBJ1-5; D is possibly TRBD1 (6 bases). Germline values: CDR1 SNHLY, CDR2 FYNNEI. This CDR3 contains 15 residues. V lost 3 bases and J 2 bases, leaving 11 bases between the germline ends. The CDR3 loop reads CASSDRTEGNQPQHF. The CDR3, as DNA: TGTGCCAGCAGTGATAGGACAGAAGGCAATCAGCCCCAGCATTTT.

This rearrangement joins TRBV6-1 to TRBJ1-1; D gene unclear. Trimming shortened V by 6 bases and J by 3 bases, and 14 bases separated the two germline ends. Germline-derived CDR1 and CDR2 are MNHNS and SASEGT. The CDR3 spans 14 residues. The CDR3 region is CASRLSWRDTEAFF. CDR3 DNA: TGTGCCAGCAGACTATCGTGGCGGGACACTGAAGCTTTCTTT.

This chain joins TRBV5-1 and TRBJ2-1; 8 bases align to TRBD2. The CDR3 loop spans 14 amino acids. V shed 2 bases, J shed 6 bases, and the junction held 4 bases outside the gene matches. Per germline, CDR1 SGHRS and CDR2 YFSETQ. The CDR3 is CASSFPGGLNEQFF. DNA for the CDR3: TGCGCCAGCAGCTTTCCGGGGGGGCTCAATGAGCAGTTCTTC. Full variable domain (outside the CDR3, taken from reference TRBV5-1 and TRBJ2-1): KAGVTQTPRYLIKTRGQQVTLSCSPISGHRSVSWYQQTPGQGLQFLFEYFSETQRNKGNFPGRFSGRQFSNSRSEMNVSTLELGDSALYLCASSFPGGLNEQFFGPGTRLTVL.

The chain couples TRBV6-1 to TRBJ2-4; tentative D call: TRBD1 (5 bases). Germline-derived CDR1 and CDR2 are MNHNS and SASEGT. Trimming removed 2 bases from V and 3 bases from J, with 20 bases in between. The CDR3 totals 18 residues. CDR3 protein: CASSEWYGQGIDKNIQYF. The CDR3 DNA follows: TGTGCCAGCAGTGAATGGTACGGGCAGGGAATTGACAAAAACATTCAGTACTTC.

Here the CDR3 DNA reads TGTGCCAGCAGCGTAGATGGGGGGGGGAGCACAGATACGCAGTATTTT. It encodes CASSVDGGGSTDTQYF. The V call is TRBV9, the J call TRBJ2-3; TRBD2 matches 7 bases. The germline V gene has CDR1 SGDLS and CDR2 YYNGEE. J was trimmed by 0 bases and V by 0 bases; bases with no gene match: 4. The CDR3 runs 16 residues.

This clone has only one observation. The chain combines TRBV6-5 with TRBJ2-7, with TRBD2 matching over 7 bases. Germline V gene sequence: CDR1 MNHEY, CDR2 SVGAGI. J was trimmed by 0 bases and V by 2 bases; bases with no gene match: 4. The CDR3 has 15 residues. CDR3 sequence reads: CASSYDGGSSYEQYF. In DNA form, the CDR3 reads TGTGCCAGCAGTTACGACGGGGGGAGCTCCTACGAGCAGTACTTC.

The table lists this clone with a count of one. The chain is built from TRBV2 and TRBJ1-2; TRBD1 is a possible D gene (6 bases). This CDR3 region has 13 residues. Germline CDR1 and CDR2: SNHLY and FYNNEI. V was cut by 7 bases and J by 4 bases, with 13 bases left in between. CDR3 coding DNA: TGTGCCAGCACACGGACAGAGTCCTATGGCTACACCTTC. Its protein is CASTRTESYGYTF.

This chain links TRBV11-3 with TRBJ2-7; 8 bases line up with TRBD1. Germline V gene lookup returns CDR1 SGHNT and CDR2 YENEEA. Trimming cost V 3 bases and J 0 bases; bases outside gene matches: 4. There are 15 residues in the CDR3. The CDR3 nucleotides are TGTGCCAGCAGCTTTGGACAGGGATCCTCCTACGAGCAGTACTTC. Its translation: CASSFGQGSSYEQYF.

The gene calls are TRBV19 and TRBJ1-5; unclear D gene. The V and J ends lost 8 bases and 3 bases respectively, with 8 bases between them. CDR1 LNHDA and CDR2 SQIVND come from the germline V gene (reference sequence). The length of the CDR3 is 12 residues. Here the CDR3 DNA reads TGTGCCAGTGGACGGGACAATCAGCCCCAGCATTTT. It encodes CASGRDNQPQHF. Based on the CDR3 plus reference TRBV19 and TRBJ1-5, the full variable domain is DGGITQSPKYLFRKEGQNVTLSCEQNLNHDAMYWYRQDPGQGLRLIYYSQIVNDFQKGDIAEGYSVSREKKESFPLTVTSAQKNPTAFYLCASGRDNQPQHFGDGTRLSIL.

The J gene is TRBJ2-1, the V gene TRBV19; D is undetermined. CDR1 and CDR2 from the germline V gene are LNHDA and SQIVND (reference sequence). V shed 6 bases and J shed 0 bases, with 9 bases lying between them. This CDR3 is built from 14 residues. CDR3 residues: CASSRLSSYNEQFF. DNA of the CDR3: TGTGCCAGTAGCCGGTTGAGCTCCTACAATGAGCAGTTCTTC.

This clone was observed a few times. The J gene is TRBJ1-6, the V gene TRBV15; D might be TRBD1 (6 bases). CDR3 length equals 15 residues. The V and J ends lost 1 base and 7 bases respectively, with 11 bases between them. Germline V gives CDR1 LNHNV, CDR2 YYDKDF (reference sequence). This CDR3 is CATSRVRGQNSPLHF. DNA for the CDR3: TGTGCCACCAGCAGAGTCAGGGGTCAGAATTCACCCCTCCACTTT.

The J gene is TRBJ2-1, the V gene TRBV12-5; no definite D call. This CDR3 contains 9 residues. CDR1 and CDR2 (germline): LGHNT, FRNRAP. V was clipped by 8 bases and J by 8 bases, with 4 bases between them. Here the CDR3 reads CASYDEQFF. The DNA of the CDR3 is TGTGCTAGTTATGATGAGCAGTTCTTC.

The rearrangement links TRBV6-6 to TRBJ2-3; D may be TRBD1 (5 bases). Per the germline V gene, CDR1 is MNHNY and CDR2 is SVGAGI (reference sequence). The CDR3 spans 13 residues. V dropped 7 bases and J dropped 4 bases, with 12 bases sitting between them. The CDR3 protein is CASKAGSPDTQYF. The CDR3 coding sequence is TGTGCCAGCAAGGCAGGGTCCCCAGATACGCAGTATTTT.

V and J are TRBV29-1 and TRBJ2-7, with 7 bases that match TRBD1. Trimming at V came to 1 base and at J to 4 bases, leaving 13 bases not matched to a gene. Looked up from germline, CDR1 is SQVTM and CDR2 is ANQGSEA. The CDR3 extends over 16 amino acids. This CDR3 is CSVEGGQGDLEYEQYF. The CDR3 bases are TGCAGCGTTGAAGGGGGCCAGGGGGATCTTGAGTACGAGCAGTACTTC.